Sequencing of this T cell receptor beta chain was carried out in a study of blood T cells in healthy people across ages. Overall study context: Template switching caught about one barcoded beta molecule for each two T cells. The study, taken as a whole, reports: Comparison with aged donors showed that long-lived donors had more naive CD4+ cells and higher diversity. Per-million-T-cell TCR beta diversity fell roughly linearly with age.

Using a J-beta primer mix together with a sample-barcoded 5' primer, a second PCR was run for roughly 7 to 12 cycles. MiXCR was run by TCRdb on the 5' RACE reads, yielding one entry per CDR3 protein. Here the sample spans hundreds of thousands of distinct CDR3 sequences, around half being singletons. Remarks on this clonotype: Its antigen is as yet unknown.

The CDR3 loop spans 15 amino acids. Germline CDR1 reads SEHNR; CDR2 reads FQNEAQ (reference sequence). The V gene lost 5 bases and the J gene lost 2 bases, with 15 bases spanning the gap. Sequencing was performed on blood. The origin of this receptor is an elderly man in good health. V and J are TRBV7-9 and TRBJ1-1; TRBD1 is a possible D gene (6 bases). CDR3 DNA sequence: TGTGCCAGCAGCGGGGTTGGCAGGGGTAACACTGAAGCTTTCTTT. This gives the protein CASSGVGRGNTEAFF.